This TCR beta chain was observed in a study of CD8 T cells in ankylosing spondylitis. Study-wide findings and caveats: Within matched ankylosing spondylitis synovial fluid, disease-linked clones were reportedly significantly enriched. Peripheral blood samples showed relatively rare disease-linked clones, and these clones were CD8+.

A quantitative 5'-RACE method, one with molecular barcodes, was used to make TCR beta libraries. TCRdb reprocessed the 5' RACE reads via MiXCR and lists one record per CDR3 protein. The top ten hold 55% to 75% of the sample, which has tens of thousands of distinct CDR3 sequences, around 30% seen once. In regard to this clonotype: Antigen specificity is unknown.

CDR1 SGHRS and CDR2 YFSETQ come from the germline V gene. CDR3 length: 15 amino acids. Germline trimming cut 0 bases from V and 6 bases from J; bases unmatched to any gene: 5. The specimen sequenced was blood, either unsorted or a sorted T cell fraction (not recorded which). This receptor was obtained from a male donor with ankylosing spondylitis or in good health (not recorded which). This chain links TRBV5-1 with TRBJ2-1; 8 positions match TRBD2. Written as DNA, the CDR3 is TGCGCCAGCAGCTTGGGAAGCGGGAGTATCAATGAGCAGTTCTTC. Translation gives CASSLGSGSINEQFF. The full variable domain, its missing parts supplied by reference TRBV5-1 and TRBJ2-1, is KAGVTQTPRYLIKTRGQQVTLSCSPISGHRSVSWYQQTPGQGLQFLFEYFSETQRNKGNFPGRFSGRQFSNSRSEMNVSTLELGDSALYLCASSLGSGSINEQFFGPGTRLTVL.